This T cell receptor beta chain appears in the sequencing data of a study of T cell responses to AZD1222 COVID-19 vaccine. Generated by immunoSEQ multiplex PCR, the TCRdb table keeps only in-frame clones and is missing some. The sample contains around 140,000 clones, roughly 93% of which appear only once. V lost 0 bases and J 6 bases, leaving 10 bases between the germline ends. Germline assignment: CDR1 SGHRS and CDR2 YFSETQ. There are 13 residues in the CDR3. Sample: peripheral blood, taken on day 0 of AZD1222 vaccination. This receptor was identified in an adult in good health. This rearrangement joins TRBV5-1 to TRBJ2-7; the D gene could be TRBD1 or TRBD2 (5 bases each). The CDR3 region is CASSLVGVGEQYF. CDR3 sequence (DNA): TGCGCCAGCAGCTTGGTGGGGGTGGGCGAGCAGTACTTC.